The 13 T cell receptor beta chains given below trace back to one sample, sequenced in a study of blood T cell repertoires in COVID-19. Sequenced by immunoSEQ multiplex PCR; TCRdb stores in-frame clones only, minus some. The table lists some 330,000 clones, about 92% of them singletons. Material for sequencing was PBMCs or T cells enriched from blood (not recorded which). Receptors were obtained from a woman between 25 and 40 years old who had recovered from COVID-19.

The genes are TRBV7-9 and TRBJ2-1; a possible D gene is TRBD2 (6 bases). Between the trimmed V and J ends, which lost 5 bases and 5 bases, there was a span of 19 bases. The CDR3 runs to 16 residues. Germline lookup yields CDR1 SEHNR and CDR2 FQNEAQ (reference sequence). CDR3: CASSLGLAELDNEQFF. CDR3 in DNA: TGTGCCAGCAGCCTAGGATTAGCGGAACTTGACAATGAGCAGTTCTTC.

CDR3 nucleotide sequence: TGTGCCAGCAGTTATACAGGGGTAAACACTGAAGCTTTCTTT. This sequence encodes CASSYTGVNTEAFF. The J gene is TRBJ1-1, the V gene TRBV7-9; 7 bases are shared with TRBD1. V lost 6 bases, J lost 2 bases, and 6 bases stayed unmatched. Germline CDR1 is SEHNR and CDR2 is FQNEAQ (reference sequence). The CDR3 spans 14 residues.

The chain has TRBV28 and TRBJ1-5; TRBD1 agrees at 11 bases. The CDR3 is 15 residues long. CDR1 and CDR2 (germline): MDHEN, SYDVKM. V lost 5 bases and J lost 5; bases outside the gene matches: 5. CDR3 in amino acids: CASSTRTGGYQPQHF. The DNA of the CDR3 is TGTGCCAGCAGTACGAGGACAGGGGGCTATCAGCCCCAGCATTTT.

The V gene is TRBV12-3 or TRBV12-4, the J gene TRBJ1-1; the D is unclear. This CDR3 comprises 11 residues. The ends were cut back, 6 bases at V and 1 base at J, with 3 bases in the middle. CDR3: CASSRNTEAFF. The CDR3 region has the DNA TGTGCCAGCAGCCGGAACACTGAAGCTTTCTTT.

The CDR3 sequence: CASEKGGTNQPQHF. CDR3 nucleotides: TGTGCCAGCGAAAAGGGAGGGACAAATCAGCCCCAGCATTTT. The V call is TRBV28, the J call TRBJ1-5, with a possible D match to TRBD1 (6 bases). This CDR3 comprises 14 residues. Trimming removed 8 bases from V and 4 bases from J, with 15 bases in between. Germline assignment: CDR1 MDHEN and CDR2 SYDVKM.

The chain carries TRBV27 and TRBJ2-1, with TRBD1 matching over 11 bases. Germline V gene lookup returns CDR1 MNHEY and CDR2 SMNVEV (reference sequence). J gave up 8 bases and V 4 bases, and 7 bases lay outside the gene matches. This CDR3 is built from 15 residues. Written as DNA, the CDR3 is TGTGCCAGCAGTTCCCCGGGACAGGGGGTCTATGAGCAGTTCTTC. Protein product: CASSSPGQGVYEQFF.

This chain connects TRBV7-9 to TRBJ2-4; 7 bases agree with TRBD1. V lost 5 bases, J lost 0 bases, and 7 bases stayed unmatched. The CDR3 has 16 residues. Germline lookup yields CDR1 SEHNR and CDR2 FQNEAQ (reference sequence). CDR3 sequence (DNA): TGTGCCAGCAGCCAAGGGACAGACTTAGCCAAAAACATTCAGTACTTC. Protein: CASSQGTDLAKNIQYF. Full variable domain (outside the CDR3, taken from reference TRBV7-9 and TRBJ2-4): DTGVSQNPRHKITKRGQNVTFRCDPISEHNRLYWYRQTLGQGPEFLTYFQNEAQLEKSRLLSDRFSAERPKGSFSTLEIQRTEQGDSAMYLCASSQGTDLAKNIQYFGAGTRLSVL.

The rearrangement uses TRBV19 and TRBJ1-6, with D tentatively TRBD1 (6 bases). V lost 7 bases to trimming and J lost 9 bases, with 16 bases between them. The CDR3 contains 14 residues. Germline assignment: CDR1 LNHDA and CDR2 SQIVND (reference sequence). The CDR3 sequence: CASTTTGAASPLHF. CDR3 bases: TGTGCCAGTACAACGACAGGCGCAGCTTCACCCCTCCACTTT.

The V and J genes are TRBV4-3 and TRBJ2-7; 7 positions match TRBD1. CDR3 length equals 15 residues. With 0 bases clipped from V and 3 bases from J, the junction kept 5 bases outside the gene matches. CDR1 is LGHNA and CDR2 is YSLEER in the germline V gene. The CDR3 spells CASSQDGQALYEQYF. CDR3 nucleotides: TGCGCCAGCAGCCAAGACGGACAGGCTCTCTACGAGCAGTACTTC.

Here the CDR3 DNA reads TGTGCCTGGCGCGCCTCGGGACACTATAATTCACCCCTCCACTTT. Translating it yields CAWRASGHYNSPLHF. The chain recombines TRBV30 with TRBJ1-6; tentatively, D is TRBD1 (6 bases). Germline-derived CDR1 and CDR2 are GTSNPN and SVGIG (reference sequence). CDR3 length: 15 amino acids. V lost 5 bases, J lost 3 bases, and 14 bases lay in between. Using reference TRBV30 and TRBJ1-6 for the parts outside the CDR3, the full variable domain is SQTIHQWPATLVQPVGSPLSLECTVEGTSNPNLYWYRQAAGRGLQLLFYSVGIGQISSEVPQNLSASRPQDRQFILSSKKLLLSDSGFYLCAWRASGHYNSPLHFGNGTRLTVT.

For this clone: Other DNA sequences in the same sample also yield this CDR3. The gene calls are TRBV9 and TRBJ2-7; 11 bases align to TRBD2. Trimming cost V 2 bases and J 3 bases; bases outside gene matches: 1. The germline V gene encodes CDR1 SGDLS and CDR2 YYNGEE. This CDR3 comprises 14 residues. The CDR3 bases are TGTGCCAGCAGCGTTGGACTAGCGGGCTACGAGCAGTACTTC. It encodes CASSVGLAGYEQYF.

J is TRBJ1-1 and V is TRBV6-5, with D perhaps TRBD1 (6 bases). V shed 1 base and J shed 3 bases, with 12 bases lying between them. From germline, CDR1 is MNHEY and CDR2 SVGAGI. The CDR3 is 15 amino acids. The CDR3 DNA follows: TGTGCCAGCAGTTACTGGGGGGGCTGGGACACTGAAGCTTTCTTT. Protein: CASSYWGGWDTEAFF.

V and J are TRBV3-1 (or the pseudogene TRBV3-2) and TRBJ2-2; possible D gene TRBD2, 6 bases. The CDR3 loop spans 15 amino acids. Per germline, CDR1 LGHDT and CDR2 YNNKEL (reference sequence). Trimming left V 8 bases short and J 4 bases short, with 17 bases between. The CDR3 sequence: CASDSRGRSTGELFF. CDR3 in DNA: TGTGCCAGCGATAGCCGAGGGAGGAGCACCGGGGAGCTGTTTTTT.